The clone carrying this TCR beta chain showed up many times. Antigen unknown. This entry comes from a study of regulatory T cells in long-lasting Graves disease. Overall study context: Over 5 years of antithyroid drugs plus positive TSH receptor antibodies defined persistent Graves' disease. Regarding the study as a whole: Limited sample numbers may have lowered accuracy. Favored gene segments in persistent disease were TRBV28, TRBJ1-2 and TRBJ2-5.

Library construction for TCR beta used iRepertoire HTBI primers and Arm-PCR of CDR3 regions. TCRdb re-called the multiplex PCR reads with MiXCR, one entry per CDR3 protein. The data contain hundreds of thousands of distinct CDR3 sequences, 20% to 25% of them seen just once; the ten biggest clones take up approximately 7.8%. Regarding time point: persistent/refractory GD, antithyroid drugs over 5 years with positive TRAb. RNA extracted from PBMCs served as the sequencing template. Criteria from the American Thyroid Association guidelines were applied to diagnose Graves' disease. Trimming left V 6 bases short and J 5 bases short, with 10 bases between. There are 13 residues in the CDR3.

The source of this sequence is a female donor with Graves disease. J is TRBJ2-2 and V is TRBV12-3 or TRBV12-4; D is tentatively TRBD1 or TRBD2 (5 bases each). Sequenced here: peripheral blood mononuclear cells (PBMCs), sampled when the disease was refractory, from a patient treated with antithyroid drugs. This CDR3 is CASRPRGTGELFF. CDR3 nucleotides: TGTGCCAGCAGGCCGAGGGGTACCGGGGAGCTGTTTTTT.